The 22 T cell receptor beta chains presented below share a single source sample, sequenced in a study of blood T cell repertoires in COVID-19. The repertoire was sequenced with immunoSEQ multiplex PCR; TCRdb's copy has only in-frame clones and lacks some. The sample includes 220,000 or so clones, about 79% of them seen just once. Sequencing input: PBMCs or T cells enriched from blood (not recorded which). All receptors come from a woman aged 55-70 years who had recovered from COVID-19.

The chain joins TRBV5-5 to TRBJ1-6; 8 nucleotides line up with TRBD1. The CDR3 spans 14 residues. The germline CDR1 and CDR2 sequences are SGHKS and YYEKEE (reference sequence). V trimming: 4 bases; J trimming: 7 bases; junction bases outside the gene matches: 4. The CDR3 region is CASSAQGVNSPLHF. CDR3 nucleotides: TGTGCCAGCAGCGCACAGGGGGTCAATTCACCCCTCCACTTT.

The CDR3 loop is CASSNPSDTEAFF. For the CDR3, the DNA is TGTGCCAGCAGTAACCCCTCGGACACTGAAGCTTTCTTT. This chain connects TRBV7-2 to TRBJ1-1; no reliable D call. This CDR3 spans 13 amino acids. The germline CDR1 and CDR2 sequences are SGHTA and FQGNSA. V was pared by 6 bases and J by 3 bases, with 11 bases between.

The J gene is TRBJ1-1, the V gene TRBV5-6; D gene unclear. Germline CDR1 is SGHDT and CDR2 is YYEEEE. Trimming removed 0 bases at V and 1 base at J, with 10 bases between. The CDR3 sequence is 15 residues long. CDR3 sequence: CASSLAVRWNTEAFF. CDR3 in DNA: TGTGCCAGCAGCTTGGCCGTCAGATGGAACACTGAAGCTTTCTTT.

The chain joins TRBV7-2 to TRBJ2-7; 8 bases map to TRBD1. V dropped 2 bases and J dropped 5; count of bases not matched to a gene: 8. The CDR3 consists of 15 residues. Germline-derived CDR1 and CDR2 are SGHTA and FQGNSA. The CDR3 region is CASSLLLDRDHEQYF. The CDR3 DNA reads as TGTGCCAGCAGCTTACTACTGGACAGGGACCACGAGCAGTACTTC. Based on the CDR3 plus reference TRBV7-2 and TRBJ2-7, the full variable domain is GAGVSQSPSNKVTEKGKDVELRCDPISGHTALYWYRQSLGQGLEFLIYFQGNSAPDKSGLPSDRFSAERTGGSVSTLTIQRTQQEDSAVYLCASSLLLDRDHEQYFGPGTRLTVT.

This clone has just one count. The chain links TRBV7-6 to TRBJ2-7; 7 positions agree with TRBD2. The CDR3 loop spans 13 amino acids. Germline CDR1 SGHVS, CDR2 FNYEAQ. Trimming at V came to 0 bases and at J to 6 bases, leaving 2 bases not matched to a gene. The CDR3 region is CASSLAGGAEQYF. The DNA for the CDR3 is TGTGCCAGCAGCTTAGCGGGAGGGGCCGAGCAGTACTTC. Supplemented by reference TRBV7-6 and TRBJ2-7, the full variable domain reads GAGVSQSPRYKVTKRGQDVALRCDPISGHVSLYWYRQALGQGPEFLTYFNYEAQQDKSGLPNDRFSAERPEGSISTLTIQRTEQRDSAMYRCASSLAGGAEQYFGPGTRLTVT.

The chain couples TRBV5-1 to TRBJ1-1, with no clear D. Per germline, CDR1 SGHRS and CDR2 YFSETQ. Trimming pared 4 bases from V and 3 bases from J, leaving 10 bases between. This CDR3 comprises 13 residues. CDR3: CASSQVGDTEAFF. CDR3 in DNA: TGCGCCAGCAGCCAGGTCGGGGACACTGAAGCTTTCTTT.

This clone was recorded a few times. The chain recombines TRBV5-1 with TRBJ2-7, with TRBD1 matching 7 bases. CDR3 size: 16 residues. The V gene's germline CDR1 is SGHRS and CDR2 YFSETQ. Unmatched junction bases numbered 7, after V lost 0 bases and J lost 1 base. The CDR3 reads CASSLGDSRASYEQYF. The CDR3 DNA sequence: TGCGCCAGCAGCTTGGGGGACAGCCGGGCATCCTACGAGCAGTACTTC. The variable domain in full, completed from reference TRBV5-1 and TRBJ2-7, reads KAGVTQTPRYLIKTRGQQVTLSCSPISGHRSVSWYQQTPGQGLQFLFEYFSETQRNKGNFPGRFSGRQFSNSRSEMNVSTLELGDSALYLCASSLGDSRASYEQYFGPGTRLTVT.

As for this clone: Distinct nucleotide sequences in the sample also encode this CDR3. DNA of the CDR3: TGCGCCAGCAGTTCCTCCACAGATACGCAGTATTTT. Translation: CASSSSTDTQYF. The rearrangement joins TRBV5-1 to TRBJ2-3; unclear D gene. CDR1 SGHRS and CDR2 YFSETQ come from the germline V gene. V was trimmed by 5 bases and J by 2 bases, leaving 6 bases between them. This CDR3 region has 12 residues.

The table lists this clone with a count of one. The CDR3 here is CASSVTGASGNTIYF. CDR3 coding DNA: TGTGCCAGCAGTGTTACCGGAGCCTCTGGAAACACCATATATTTT. V gene TRBV2 combines with J gene TRBJ1-3, with D unresolved. From germline, CDR1 is SNHLY and CDR2 FYNNEI. The length of the CDR3 is 15 residues. Trimming took off 4 bases at V and 0 bases at J, with 10 bases between the two ends. The full variable domain, completed using reference TRBV2 and TRBJ1-3, is EPEVTQTPSHQVTQMGQEVILRCVPISNHLYFYWYRQILGQKVEFLVSFYNNEISEKSEIFDDQFSVERPDGSNFTLKIRSTKLEDSAMYFCASSVTGASGNTIYFGEGSWLTVV.

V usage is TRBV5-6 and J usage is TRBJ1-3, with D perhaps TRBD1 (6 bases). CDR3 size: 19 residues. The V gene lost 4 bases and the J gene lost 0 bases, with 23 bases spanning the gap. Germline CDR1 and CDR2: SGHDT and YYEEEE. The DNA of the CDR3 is TGTGCCAGCAGCCGGGGACAATCTCCTTACTACGCCTCTGGAAACACCATATATTTT. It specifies CASSRGQSPYYASGNTIYF.

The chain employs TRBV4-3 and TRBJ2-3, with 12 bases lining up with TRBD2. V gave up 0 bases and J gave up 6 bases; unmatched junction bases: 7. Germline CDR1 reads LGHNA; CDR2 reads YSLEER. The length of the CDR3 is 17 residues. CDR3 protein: CASSQDALAGGRDTQYF. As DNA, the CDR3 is TGCGCCAGCAGCCAAGATGCCCTAGCGGGGGGGCGGGATACGCAGTATTTT.

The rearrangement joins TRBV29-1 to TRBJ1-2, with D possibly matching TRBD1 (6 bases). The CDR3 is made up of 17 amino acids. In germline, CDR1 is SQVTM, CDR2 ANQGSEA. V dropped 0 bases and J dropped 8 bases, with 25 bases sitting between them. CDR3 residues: CSVEDHARGSTKDGYTF. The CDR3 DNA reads TGCAGCGTTGAAGATCATGCGAGGGGGAGTACGAAGGACGGCTACACCTTC.

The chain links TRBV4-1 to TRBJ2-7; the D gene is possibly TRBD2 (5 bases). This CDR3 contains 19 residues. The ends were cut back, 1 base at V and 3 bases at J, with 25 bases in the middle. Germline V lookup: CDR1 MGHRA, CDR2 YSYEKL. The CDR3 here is CASSQVEGLGRTHRYEQYF. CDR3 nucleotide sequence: TGCGCCAGCAGCCAAGTAGAAGGCCTGGGGAGAACACACCGCTACGAGCAGTACTTC.

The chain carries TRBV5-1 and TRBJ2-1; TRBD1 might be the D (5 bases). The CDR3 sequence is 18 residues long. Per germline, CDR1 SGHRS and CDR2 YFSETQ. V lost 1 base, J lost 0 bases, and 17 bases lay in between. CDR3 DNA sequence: TGCGCCAGCAGCTTGCCCCAAACAGGTCCAAGCTCCTACAATGAGCAGTTCTTC. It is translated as CASSLPQTGPSSYNEQFF.

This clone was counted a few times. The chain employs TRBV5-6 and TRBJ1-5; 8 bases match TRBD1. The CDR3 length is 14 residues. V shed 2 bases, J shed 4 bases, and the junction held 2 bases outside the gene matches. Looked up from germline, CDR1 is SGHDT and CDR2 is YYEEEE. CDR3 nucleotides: TGTGCCAGCAGCTTAACAGGGGGAAATCAGCCCCAGCATTTT. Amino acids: CASSLTGGNQPQHF.

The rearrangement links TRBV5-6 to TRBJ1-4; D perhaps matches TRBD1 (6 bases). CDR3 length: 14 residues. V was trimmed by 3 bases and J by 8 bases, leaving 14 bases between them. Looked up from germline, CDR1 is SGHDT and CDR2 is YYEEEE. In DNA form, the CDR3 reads TGTGCCAGCAGCTCCGTAGTGGGGGCGGAAAAACTGTTTTTT. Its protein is CASSSVVGAEKLFF.

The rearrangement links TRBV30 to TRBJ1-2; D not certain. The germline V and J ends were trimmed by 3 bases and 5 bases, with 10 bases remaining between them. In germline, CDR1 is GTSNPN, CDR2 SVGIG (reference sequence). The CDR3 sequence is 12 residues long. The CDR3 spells CAWSSGNYGYTF. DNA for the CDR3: TGTGCCTGGAGCTCAGGCAATTATGGCTACACCTTC.

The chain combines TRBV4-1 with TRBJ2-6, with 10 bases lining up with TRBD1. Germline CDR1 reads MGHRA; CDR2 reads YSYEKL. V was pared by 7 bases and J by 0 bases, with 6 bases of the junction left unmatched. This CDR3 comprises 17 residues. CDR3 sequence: CASTGQGDTSGANVLTF. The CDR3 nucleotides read TGCGCCAGCACAGGACAGGGGGACACCTCTGGGGCCAACGTCCTGACTTTC.

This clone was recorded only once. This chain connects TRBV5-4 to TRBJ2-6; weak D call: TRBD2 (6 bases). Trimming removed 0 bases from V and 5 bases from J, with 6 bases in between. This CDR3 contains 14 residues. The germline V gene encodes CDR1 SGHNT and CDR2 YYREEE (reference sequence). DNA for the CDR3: TGTGCCAGCAGCTTGGGGGACTGGGCCAACGTCCTGACTTTC. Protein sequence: CASSLGDWANVLTF.

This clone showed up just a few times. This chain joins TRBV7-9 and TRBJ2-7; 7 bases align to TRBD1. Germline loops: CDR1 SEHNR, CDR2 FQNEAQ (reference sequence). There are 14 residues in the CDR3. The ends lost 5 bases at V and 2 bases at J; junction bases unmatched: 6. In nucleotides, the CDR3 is TGTGCCAGCAGCCGGGGACAGTTTGCCTACGAGCAGTACTTC. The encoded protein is CASSRGQFAYEQYF.

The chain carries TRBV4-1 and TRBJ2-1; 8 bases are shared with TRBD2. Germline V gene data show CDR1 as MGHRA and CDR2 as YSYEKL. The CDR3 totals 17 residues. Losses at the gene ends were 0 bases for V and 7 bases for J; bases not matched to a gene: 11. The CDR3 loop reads CASSQEAPGGVFNEQFF. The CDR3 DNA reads TGCGCCAGCAGCCAAGAGGCACCCGGGGGGGTTTTTAATGAGCAGTTCTTC.

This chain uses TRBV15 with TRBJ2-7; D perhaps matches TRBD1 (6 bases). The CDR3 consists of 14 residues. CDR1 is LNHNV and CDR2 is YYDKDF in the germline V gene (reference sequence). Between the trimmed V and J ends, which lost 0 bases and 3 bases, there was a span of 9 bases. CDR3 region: CATSRDRGNYEQYF. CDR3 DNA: TGTGCCACCAGCAGAGACAGGGGAAACTACGAGCAGTACTTC.